These T cell receptor beta chains were read from a single sample in a study of radiation and T cells in renal cell carcinoma. TCRdb's table, derived via immunoSEQ multiplex PCR, lists solely in-frame clones and lacks some. This repertoire shows some 75,000 clones, over 80% found once; its top ten account for 5.5% to 7.5%. Source: blood, taken from a patient whose treatment included radiotherapy and nephrectomy. The source of these receptors is a man in his sixties with renal cell carcinoma. Both conserved end residues are part of each CDR3. The D gene is left open where the match is weak. The size of a clone is reported for some rows only, either as once, few or many, or as a class for expanded clones.

j_call v_call d_call clone_size cdr3_nt cdr3_aa
TRBJ2-7 TRBV11-3 TRBD1 . TGTGCCAGCAGCTTAGAAAACTGGAGACAGGGGGTCAACGAGCAGTACTTC CASSLENWRQGVNEQYF
TRBJ2-1 TRBV5-1 . . TGCGCCAGCAGCTTGTACGGCAGCCCATCCTACAATGAGCAGTTCTTC CASSLYGSPSYNEQFF
TRBJ2-6 TRBV18 . once TGTGCCAGCTCACCAGAGGCTGGGGCCAACGTCCTGACTTTC CASSPEAGANVLTF
TRBJ2-3 TRBV19 . . TGTGCCAGTAGATGGGTAGATACGCAGTATTTT CASRWVDTQYF
TRBJ1-3 TRBV7-8 . . TGTGCCAGCAGCTTAGCCCTAAGCAGGGCCGGTTCTGGAAACACCATATATTTT CASSLALSRAGSGNTIYF
TRBJ1-1 TRBV6-6 . . TGTGCCAGCAGTTACTTCACTGAAGCTTTCTTT CASSYFTEAFF
TRBJ1-5 TRBV27 TRBD1 . TGTGCCAGCATAAAAACAGGGGGCGGTCAGCCCCAGCATTTT CASIKTGGGQPQHF
TRBJ2-7 TRBV19 . . TGTGCCAGTAGCCCTGGTCCGGGGGTAACGGACGAGCAGTACTTC CASSPGPGVTDEQYF
TRBJ1-1 TRBV7-2 . . TGTGCCAGCAGTTTCTCTCCCGTCACTGAAGCTTTCTTT CASSFSPVTEAFF
TRBJ1-1 TRBV11-3 . . TGTGCCAGCAGCTTTCACGGAGTGAACACTGAAGCTTTCTTT CASSFHGVNTEAFF
TRBJ2-1 TRBV29-1 TRBD2 . TGCAGCGTTGAGGGCGGGAGCTCCTACAATGAGCAGTTCTTC CSVEGGSSYNEQFF
TRBJ2-3 TRBV27 . . TGTGCCAGCAGTTTATCCCCTGCGGCCCTGAGCACAGATACGCAGTATTTT CASSLSPAALSTDTQYF
TRBJ2-6 TRBV19 TRBD1 . TGTGCCAGTAGTATCCGGGCAGGGGGCGCTGGGGCCAACGTCCTGACTTTC CASSIRAGGAGANVLTF
TRBJ2-7 TRBV28 TRBD1 . TGTGCCAGCACCACCGACAGGGCGGGCGAGCAGTACTTC CASTTDRAGEQYF
TRBJ2-3 TRBV7-3 TRBD1 . TGTGCCAGCAGCCTACAGGGGCAGAGGGTAGATACGCAGTATTTT CASSLQGQRVDTQYF
TRBJ2-1 TRBV4-3 TRBD2 . TGCGCCAGCAGCCAAACTAGCGTTAATGAGCAGTTCTTC CASSQTSVNEQFF
TRBJ2-1 TRBV6-5 . . TGTGCCAGCAGTTATTCGGCCCAGAACAATGAGCAGTTCTTC CASSYSAQNNEQFF
TRBJ1-2 TRBV4-2 . . TGTGCCAGCAGCCCTCCGAGGGCCTGGGGGCCCTATGGCTACACCTTC CASSPPRAWGPYGYTF
TRBJ2-3 TRBV7-2 . . TGTGCCAGCAGCTTAGCGGCAGGGTCAGGCACAGATACGCAGTATTTT CASSLAAGSGTDTQYF
TRBJ2-5 TRBV14 . few TGTGCCAGCAGCCAAGGATCCGGGAGGACAGAAGCCCAGTACTTC CASSQGSGRTEAQYF
TRBJ1-1 TRBV6-5 TRBD1 . TGTGCCAGCACCCCAGACAGGGTAGGCACTGAAGCTTTCTTT CASTPDRVGTEAFF
TRBJ1-2 TRBV28 TRBD1 . TGTGCCGCCCAGGGGGCTTTTCTTTCAGCGGTGGATGGCTACACCTTC CAAQGAFLSAVDGYTF
TRBJ2-1 TRBV10-3 TRBD2 few TGTGCCATCAGGGACCCGACTAGCGGTTCCGCCAATGAGCAGTTCTTC CAIRDPTSGSANEQFF
TRBJ2-7 TRBV28 TRBD2 . TGTGCCAGCACCCCGGGGGGTAGGGAGTTCGAGCAGTACTTC CASTPGGREFEQYF
TRBJ2-7 TRBV29-1 TRBD2 . TGCAGCCTGCGGCGGACTAGCACTTCCGAGCAGTACTTC CSLRRTSTSEQYF
TRBJ1-4 TRBV30 . . TGTGCCTGGAACGGTCAGACTTATGAAAAACTGTTTTTT CAWNGQTYEKLFF
TRBJ1-1 TRBV29-1 . few TGCAGCGTAGAAGAGGACAGAACTCACGACACTGAAGCTTTCTTT CSVEEDRTHDTEAFF
TRBJ2-7 TRBV5-1 TRBD1 . TGCGCCAGCGCTCAGGGGGCGGACTACGAGCAGTACTTC CASAQGADYEQYF
TRBJ1-1 TRBV19 . . TGTGCCAGTAGTATGATGAATCGGAAGACTGAAGCTTTCTTT CASSMMNRKTEAFF
TRBJ2-3 TRBV6-6 TRBD1 . TGTGCCAGCAGTCCGAGGACAGGGGTTACAGATACGCAGTATTTT CASSPRTGVTDTQYF
TRBJ2-3 TRBV27 TRBD2 once TGTGCCAGCAGCCTACTAGCGGGAGCTGTCACAGATACGCAGTATTTT CASSLLAGAVTDTQYF
TRBJ2-7 TRBV25-1 . . TGTGCCAGCAGTGAATTCGAACAGGGAACCAGCTACGAGCAGTACTTC CASSEFEQGTSYEQYF
TRBJ1-5 TRBV28 TRBD1 . TGTGCCAGCGTAACAGGGGACAATCAGCCCCAGCATTTT CASVTGDNQPQHF
TRBJ1-1 TRBV6-6 . few TGTGCCACCTCAAACACTGAAGCTTTCTTT CATSNTEAFF
TRBJ2-3 TRBV5-4 . . TGTGCCAGCCACGCAAAGAGGGAGCTGGAAGATACGCAGTATTTT CASHAKRELEDTQYF
TRBJ2-5 TRBV19 TRBD2 . TGTGCCAGCAGGACTAGCAGCCAAGAGACCCAGTACTTC CASRTSSQETQYF
TRBJ2-5 TRBV7-2 TRBD2 few TGTGCCAGCAGCTTTGGGGGGGGAGAGACCCAGTACTTC CASSFGGGETQYF
TRBJ2-3 TRBV19 . once TGTGCCAGTAGTATGGCCCAGGACCCTAGCACAGATACGCAGTATTTT CASSMAQDPSTDTQYF
TRBJ2-7 TRBV6-5 . . TGTGCCAGCAAACGGACCGCTGGGACCTACGAGCAGTACTTC CASKRTAGTYEQYF
TRBJ1-2 TRBV5-4 . . TGTGCCAGCAGCGAGCAGGGGTACTATGGCTACACCTTC CASSEQGYYGYTF
TRBJ1-1 TRBV5-4 . . TGTGCCAGCAGCTTGGGAGGGAGAGGGATGGGAGCTTTCTTT CASSLGGRGMGAFF
TRBJ2-7 TRBV7-7 . . TGTGCCAGCAGCCCCGGTGGGGTACACGAGCAGTACTTC CASSPGGVHEQYF
TRBJ2-2 TRBV28 . few TGTGCCAGCAGGGTGTCCGGGGAGCTGTTTTTT CASRVSGELFF
TRBJ1-1 TRBV5-6 . many TGTGCCAGCAGCGCGCTAGGGGGAACTGAAGCTTTCTTT CASSALGGTEAFF
TRBJ2-7 TRBV5-1 . . TGCGCCAGCAGCTTACATGGTCAGGGATCCTACGAGCAGTACTTC CASSLHGQGSYEQYF
TRBJ1-2 TRBV27 . . TGTGCCAGCAGCAAAGGGATACTCAACTATGGCTACACCTTC CASSKGILNYGYTF
TRBJ2-3 TRBV5-1 . . TGCGCCAGCAGCTTGAGGGTCACCCCGGGGGATACGCAGTATTTT CASSLRVTPGDTQYF
TRBJ2-7 TRBV28 . . TGTGCCAGCAGTTTATTCAGGAGCTACGAGCAGTACTTC CASSLFRSYEQYF
TRBJ2-1 TRBV4-2 . . TGTGCCAGCAGCCCCCCGGGTGAGATCAGTGAGCAGTTCTTC CASSPPGEISEQFF
TRBJ2-5 TRBV7-6 . . TGTGCCAGCAGCTTAGGCCAAGAGACCCAGTACTTC CASSLGQETQYF
TRBJ2-3 TRBV5-1 . . TGCGCCAGCAGCTTGGAAGGGGGACTGTTGAAAACAGATACGCAGTATTTT CASSLEGGLLKTDTQYF
TRBJ2-7 TRBV28 TRBD1 . TGTGCCAGCAGTTGGGACAGGGGGCAGTACTTC CASSWDRGQYF
TRBJ2-5 TRBV7-2 . once TGTGCCAGCACCTTGGGGGAGACCCAGTACTTC CASTLGETQYF
TRBJ2-3 TRBV10-3 TRBD2 . TGTGCCATTGCGGGGGGCACAGATACGCAGTATTTT CAIAGGTDTQYF
TRBJ1-2 TRBV19 TRBD1 . TGTGCCAGTAGTGCCTCCGGACAGGTAGACTATGGCTACACCTTC CASSASGQVDYGYTF